Shown below are 28 T cell receptor beta chains from a single sample sequenced in a study of T cells in Graves' hyperthyroidism and ophthalmopathy. Researchers took RNA transcripts and amplified the TCR beta CDR3 regions from them. Primed by the HTBI set, a first-round RT-PCR was run on the TCR CDR3. Using its own MiXCR run on the multiplex PCR reads, TCRdb lists one record per CDR3 protein. The data contain around 620,000 distinct CDR3 sequences, roughly 50% of them singletons. The source material was peripheral blood or thyroid tissue (not recorded which). The receptors shown here come from an adult woman with Graves' disease, either hyperthyroidism or ophthalmopathy (not recorded which).

This sequence joins TRBV5-1 and TRBJ2-3; the D gene is possibly TRBD2 (6 bases). The CDR3 runs to 15 residues. Trimming took 2 bases from V and 3 from J, leaving 13 bases between them. Germline values: CDR1 SGHRS, CDR2 YFSETQ. In DNA, the CDR3 is TGCGCCAGCAGCTTCGGGGGAGTGGGTACAGATACGCAGTATTTT. This codes for CASSFGGVGTDTQYF.

This clonotype was seen repeatedly, ten times or more. This rearrangement joins TRBV12-3 or TRBV12-4 to TRBJ1-5; D may be TRBD1 (5 bases). There are 15 residues in the CDR3. Trimming shortened V by 5 bases and J by 6 bases, and 17 bases separated the two germline ends. The CDR3 coding sequence is TGTGCCAGCAGTCGCGCCCTCGGGGGAGGTCAGCCCCAGCATTTT. Protein: CASSRALGGGQPQHF.

A remark on this clonotype: This CDR3 is missing its conserved last phenylalanine or tryptophan, likely due to a read error. It is unclear where the CDR3 begins or ends on the DNA, so no DNA is shown, and the CDR3 is as TCRdb lists it. The CDR3 region is CASSLVIRGPTLSGANVLVL. V gene TRBV7-6 combines with J gene TRBJ2-6; whether TRBD1, the table's D call, matches the DNA was not checked. Ends included, the CDR3 has 20 residues. Looked up from germline, CDR1 is SGHVS and CDR2 is FNYEAQ.

This clonotype has just a few counts. The DNA of the CDR3 is TGTGCCAGCAGCTTTACAGGGGGCCCCCAGCATTTT. Its protein product is CASSFTGGPQHF. The chain has TRBV7-9 and TRBJ1-5; 9 bases fit TRBD1. The CDR3 has 12 residues. Germline assignment: CDR1 SEHNR and CDR2 FQNEAQ (reference sequence). Trimming at V came to 3 bases and at J to 10 bases, leaving 1 base not matched to a gene.

This clonotype was counted many times. The V call is TRBV5-1, the J call TRBJ1-2, with D perhaps TRBD1 (5 bases). Between the trimmed V and J ends, which lost 2 bases and 4 bases, there was a span of 21 bases. The CDR3 covers 17 residues. Per the germline V gene, CDR1 is SGHRS and CDR2 is YFSETQ. This CDR3 reads CASSLMGPPRRGYGYTF. The CDR3 DNA reads as TGCGCCAGCAGCTTAATGGGACCGCCAAGGCGGGGCTATGGCTACACCTTC.

This chain links TRBV4-1 with TRBJ2-5; TRBD1 or TRBD2 may be the D gene (5 bases each). The CDR3 consists of 14 residues. Germline values: CDR1 MGHRA, CDR2 YSYEKL. V lost 0 bases and J 5 bases, leaving 10 bases between the germline ends. The CDR3 protein is CASSQEHRRETQYF. CDR3 sequence (DNA): TGCGCCAGCAGCCAAGAGCACAGGAGGGAGACCCAGTACTTC.

The chain has TRBV5-6 and TRBJ2-5; possibly TRBD2 for D (5 bases). V gave up 2 bases and J gave up 7 bases, with 12 bases separating them. The CDR3 extends over 13 amino acids. Germline CDR1 reads SGHDT; CDR2 reads YYEEEE. CDR3 in DNA: TGTGCCAGCAGCTTACGGGCCCGGGGGACCCAGTACTTC. Its protein product is CASSLRARGTQYF.

This clonotype was recorded only once. The rearrangement uses TRBV10-3 and TRBJ2-7, with 12 bases identical to TRBD1. The V segment lost 4 bases and the J segment 2 bases; nucleotides outside the gene matches: 6. The germline gives CDR1 ENHRY, CDR2 SYGVKD. The CDR3 length is 16 residues. CDR3 residues: CAISGAGQGATYEQYF. The CDR3 DNA is TGTGCCATCAGTGGGGCGGGACAGGGGGCAACCTACGAGCAGTACTTC.

The rearrangement joins TRBV6-5 to TRBJ2-5, with D possibly called TRBD1 or TRBD2 (5 bases each). Trimming shortened V by 8 bases and J by 4 bases, and 11 bases separated the two germline ends. CDR1 is MNHEY, CDR2 SVGAGI, per germline. The CDR3 consists of 12 residues. As DNA, the CDR3 is TGTGCCAGCGCTCCCGGGACAGAGACCCAGTACTTC. This gives the protein CASAPGTETQYF.

This clonotype was found a few times. The chain has TRBV15 and TRBJ1-6; 7 bases agree with TRBD1. Germline CDR1 is LNHNV and CDR2 is YYDKDF (reference sequence). The ends lost 1 base at V and 8 bases at J; junction bases unmatched: 8. The CDR3 runs 16 residues. The CDR3 sequence is CATSRGGRQGDSPLHF. The CDR3 nucleotides are TGTGCCACCAGCAGAGGGGGTCGACAGGGAGATTCACCCCTCCACTTT.

The chain couples TRBV28 to TRBJ2-7; 7 bases are shared with TRBD1. CDR1 is MDHEN, CDR2 SYDVKM, per germline. J lost 1 base, V lost 7 bases, and 7 bases had no gene match. CDR3 length equals 14 residues. The CDR3 sequence: CASKQTGQSYEQYF. The CDR3 DNA reads TGTGCCAGCAAACAAACGGGACAGTCCTACGAGCAGTACTTC.

The chain combines TRBV20-1 with TRBJ1-1, with 10 bases aligning to TRBD1. The CDR3 runs 16 residues. Germline CDR1 DFQATT, CDR2 SNEGSKA (reference sequence). V lost 6 bases and J lost 3; bases outside the gene matches: 13. DNA for the CDR3: TGCAGTGCCAGTCCAGGGTTGGACAGGGGGGACACTGAAGCTTTCTTT. It encodes CSASPGLDRGDTEAFF.

The chain employs TRBV9 and TRBJ2-3; D may match TRBD1 or TRBD2 (5 bases each). This CDR3 region has 16 residues. Trimming cost V 2 bases and J 0 bases, with 13 bases left between them. Looked up from germline, CDR1 is SGDLS and CDR2 is YYNGEE. The CDR3 nucleotides are TGTGCCAGCAGCGTTTGGGGGATAATGAGCACAGATACGCAGTATTTT. It is translated as CASSVWGIMSTDTQYF.

The chain recombines TRBV2 with TRBJ2-7, with a weak D call TRBD2 (6 bases). This CDR3 spans 18 amino acids. Germline V gene data show CDR1 as SNHLY and CDR2 as FYNNEI. V gave up 6 bases and J gave up 7 bases, with 31 bases separating them. The CDR3 sequence is CASRLHLGGIGPWSEQYF. The DNA of the CDR3 is TGTGCCAGCAGACTTCATCTTGGGGGGATTGGACCATGGTCGGAGCAGTACTTC. Looking up the rest from reference TRBV2 and TRBJ2-7 gives the full variable domain: EPEVTQTPSHQVTQMGQEVILRCVPISNHLYFYWYRQILGQKVEFLVSFYNNEISEKSEIFDDQFSVERPDGSNFTLKIRSTKLEDSAMYFCASRLHLGGIGPWSEQYFGPGTRLTVT.

This chain joins TRBV2 and TRBJ1-4; no clear D. V dropped 7 bases and J dropped 10 bases, with 13 bases sitting between them. Germline V gene lookup returns CDR1 SNHLY and CDR2 FYNNEI. The CDR3 spans 12 residues. The CDR3 is CASIGAGGKLFF. CDR3 in DNA: TGTGCCAGCATAGGAGCGGGAGGAAAACTGTTTTTT.

This clonotype has ten or more counts. This sequence joins TRBV19 and TRBJ2-2, with D unresolved. The V gene lost 1 base and the J gene lost 7 bases, with 19 bases spanning the gap. Germline V CDR1 and CDR2: LNHDA, SQIVND (reference sequence). CDR3 length: 17 residues. The CDR3 DNA is TGTGCCAGTAGTATAGGAGAGGCGTGGGTTCGTAACGGGGAGCTGTTTTTT. Encoded protein: CASSIGEAWVRNGELFF.

The chain links TRBV24-1 to TRBJ1-2, with a tentative D call TRBD1 (6 bases). Germline CDR1 is KGHDR and CDR2 is SFDVKD. The CDR3 contains 16 residues. Trimming removed 4 bases at V and 6 bases at J, with 20 bases between. This chain's CDR3 is CATSDQTGAAHHGYTF. For the CDR3, the DNA is TGTGCCACCAGTGACCAGACAGGCGCCGCTCACCATGGCTACACCTTC.

The chain combines TRBV20-1 with TRBJ1-6; a possible D gene is TRBD1 (5 bases). The V gene's germline CDR1 is DFQATT and CDR2 SNEGSKA (reference sequence). V was trimmed by 0 bases and J by 7 bases, leaving 19 bases between them. CDR3 size: 17 residues. In DNA, the CDR3 is TGCAGTGCTAGAGATCGTCTCCGGGACGTGAAGAATTCACCCCTCCACTTT. It encodes CSARDRLRDVKNSPLHF.

In this sample, this clonotype turned up a few times. This rearrangement joins TRBV2 to TRBJ2-5; possibly TRBD1 or TRBD2 for D (5 bases each). V dropped 7 bases and J dropped 5 bases, with 8 bases sitting between them. CDR1 and CDR2 from the germline V gene are SNHLY and FYNNEI. This CDR3 has 11 residues. This CDR3 is CASTGRETQYF. The CDR3, as DNA: TGTGCCAGCACGGGGCGGGAGACCCAGTACTTC.

This chain connects TRBV11-2 to TRBJ1-5; maybe TRBD1 (5 bases). V lost 5 bases, J lost 5 bases, and 16 bases lay in between. The CDR3 runs to 15 residues. Looked up from germline, CDR1 is SGHAT and CDR2 is FQNNGV. The CDR3 protein is CASSPRGQGDQPQHF. The CDR3 DNA reads as TGTGCCAGCAGCCCCCGGGGCCAGGGAGATCAGCCCCAGCATTTT.

This clonotype was observed a handful of times. The chain is built from TRBV15 and TRBJ2-5; TRBD1 or TRBD2 may be the D gene (5 bases each). Trimming cost V 0 bases and J 5 bases, with 13 bases left between them. CDR3 length: 15 amino acids. Looked up from germline, CDR1 is LNHNV and CDR2 is YYDKDF (reference sequence). The CDR3: CATSRDPAGTETQYF. The CDR3 DNA reads TGTGCCACCAGCAGAGATCCGGCAGGGACGGAGACCCAGTACTTC.

This clonotype was found many times. The V call is TRBV20-1, the J call TRBJ1-5; D uncertain. Per germline, CDR1 DFQATT and CDR2 SNEGSKA (reference sequence). The CDR3 totals 12 residues. The V and J ends lost 7 bases and 2 bases respectively, with 9 bases between them. CDR3 loop: CSGAEGNQPQHF. As DNA, the CDR3 is TGCAGTGGGGCGGAAGGCAATCAGCCCCAGCATTTT.

The DNA for the CDR3 is TGTGCCAGCAGCTCGCCAAGCTCCTACGAGCAGTACTTC. It encodes CASSSPSSYEQYF. This chain uses TRBV5-4 with TRBJ2-7; D gene uncertain. The CDR3 totals 13 residues. Per germline, CDR1 SGHNT and CDR2 YYREEE (reference sequence). V was pared by 3 bases and J by 0 bases, with 7 bases between.

The chain has TRBV12-3 or TRBV12-4 and TRBJ1-5; perhaps TRBD1 as D (5 bases). V lost 4 bases to trimming and J lost 0 bases, with 7 bases between them. CDR3 length: 14 amino acids. The CDR3 DNA reads as TGTGCCAGCAGTTCAGGGTTTAGCAATCAGCCCCAGCATTTT. It yields the protein CASSSGFSNQPQHF.

This clonotype showed up just once. The chain uses TRBV7-2 and TRBJ2-7; 14 bases match TRBD2. After removal of 6 bases from V and 7 bases from J, the junction contained 8 bases not matched to a gene. CDR3 length equals 15 residues. Germline loops: CDR1 SGHTA, CDR2 FQGNSA. The CDR3, as DNA: TGTGCCAGCAGACGGGGACTAGCGGGAGTTAATGAGCAGTACTTC. This sequence encodes CASRRGLAGVNEQYF.

This clonotype was seen at least ten times. The genes are TRBV13 and TRBJ2-6; D is perhaps TRBD1 or TRBD2 (5 bases each). V lost 1 base to trimming and J lost 0 bases, with 16 bases between them. This CDR3 is 19 amino acids long. The germline CDR1 and CDR2 sequences are PRHDT and FYEKMQ (reference sequence). CDR3 in amino acids: CASSLALGDVDSGANVLTF. CDR3 nucleotide sequence: TGTGCCAGCAGCTTAGCGTTGGGGGACGTTGACTCTGGGGCCAACGTCCTGACTTTC. Based on the CDR3 plus reference TRBV13 and TRBJ2-6, the full variable domain is AAGVIQSPRHLIKEKRETATLKCYPIPRHDTVYWYQQGPGQDPQFLISFYEKMQSDKGSIPDRFSAQQFSDYHSELNMSSLELGDSALYFCASSLALGDVDSGANVLTFGAGSRLTVL.

This clonotype was counted many times. The chain is built from TRBV12-3 or TRBV12-4 and TRBJ2-5, with D possibly being TRBD1 or TRBD2 (5 bases each). This CDR3 has 14 residues. V lost 7 bases, J lost 5 bases, and 17 bases lay in between. CDR3 amino acids: CASTLGTIMETQYF. The CDR3 bases are TGTGCCAGCACCCTCGGGACGATCATGGAGACCCAGTACTTC.

In this sample, this clonotype turned up many times. The genes are TRBV3-1 and TRBJ2-5, with D possibly being TRBD1 or TRBD2 (5 bases each). CDR3 length: 15 amino acids. Germline V gene sequence: CDR1 LGHDT, CDR2 YNNKEL (reference sequence). V lost 4 bases and J lost 0, with 12 bases in between. The CDR3, as DNA: TGTGCCAGCAGCCCCCCAGAGGGGTACCAAGAGACCCAGTACTTC. Its translation: CASSPPEGYQETQYF.